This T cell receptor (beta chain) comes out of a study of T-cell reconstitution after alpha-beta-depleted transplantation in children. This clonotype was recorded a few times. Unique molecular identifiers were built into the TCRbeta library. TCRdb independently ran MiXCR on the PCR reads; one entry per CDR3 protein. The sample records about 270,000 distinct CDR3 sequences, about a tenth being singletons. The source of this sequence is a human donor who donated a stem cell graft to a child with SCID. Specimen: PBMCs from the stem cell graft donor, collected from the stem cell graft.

CDR3 sequence (DNA): TGTGCCAGCAGTTCGTTAGGGACAGACTATGGCTACACCTTC. Protein: CASSSLGTDYGYTF. This chain joins TRBV12-3 or TRBV12-4 and TRBJ1-2, with 7 bases matching TRBD1. The V gene end was trimmed by 4 bases and the J gene end by 3 bases; junction bases not matched to a gene: 5. The CDR3 spans 14 residues.